Following are 32 T cell receptor beta chains from one sample sequenced in a study of blood T cell repertoires in COVID-19. This table comes from immunoSEQ multiplex PCR, and its TCRdb copy is limited to in-frame clones, with some not included. The sample has about 180,000 clones, about three quarters seen once. The sample comprised peripheral blood. The receptors shown here come from an older woman with acute or convalescent COVID-19.

The chain carries TRBV7-9 and TRBJ2-7, with TRBD2 matching over 10 bases. CDR1 and CDR2 (germline): SEHNR, FQNEAQ (reference sequence). The junction had 10 bases not matched to a gene; V was cut back by 4 bases and J by 4 bases. This CDR3 has 16 residues. The CDR3 reads CASSSLAGAGWYEQYF. DNA of the CDR3: TGTGCCAGCAGCTCCCTAGCGGGAGCGGGGTGGTACGAGCAGTACTTC.

The rearrangement links TRBV6-6 to TRBJ1-1; D is unclear. Per the germline V gene, CDR1 is MNHNY and CDR2 is SVGAGI (reference sequence). The CDR3 loop spans 13 amino acids. The ends were cut back, 7 bases at V and 3 bases at J, with 12 bases in the middle. CDR3 protein: CASTRPSDTEAFF. The CDR3, as DNA: TGTGCCAGCACCCGCCCGTCGGACACTGAAGCTTTCTTT.

As DNA, the CDR3 is TGTGCCAGCAGCCAGACGGACAGGGTACACAATGAGCAGTTCTTC. Its protein is CASSQTDRVHNEQFF. V is TRBV4-2 and J is TRBJ2-1; the match to TRBD1 covers 8 bases. Germline CDR1 and CDR2: LGHNA and YNFKEQ. Trimming cost V 3 bases and J 5 bases; bases outside gene matches: 6. This CDR3 has 15 residues.

The V gene is TRBV5-6, the J gene TRBJ1-3; TRBD1 is a possible D gene (5 bases). V gave up 4 bases and J gave up 4 bases, with 15 bases separating them. From germline, CDR1 is SGHDT and CDR2 YYEEEE. CDR3 length: 15 residues. The CDR3 region is CASSPVQGLGNTIYF. The CDR3, as DNA: TGTGCCAGCAGCCCGGTCCAGGGTCTCGGAAACACCATATATTTT.

J is TRBJ2-7 and V is TRBV5-6, with TRBD1 matching 7 bases. The length of the CDR3 is 12 residues. V trimming: 5 bases; J trimming: 5 bases; junction bases outside the gene matches: 4. CDR1 and CDR2 from the germline V gene are SGHDT and YYEEEE. CDR3 sequence reads: CASRKDRDEQYF. DNA for the CDR3: TGTGCCAGCAGAAAAGACAGGGACGAGCAGTACTTC.

This clone was seen once. The chain is built from TRBV5-1 and TRBJ2-7; TRBD2 agrees at 8 bases. CDR3 length equals 15 residues. In germline, CDR1 is SGHRS, CDR2 YFSETQ. With 4 bases clipped from V and 6 bases from J, the junction kept 12 bases outside the gene matches. The CDR3: CASSEGTRGSGEQYF. CDR3 nucleotides: TGCGCCAGCAGCGAAGGGACTAGGGGGTCGGGCGAGCAGTACTTC.

The genes are TRBV12-3 or TRBV12-4 and TRBJ1-2; D not certain. Trimming cost V 3 bases and J 7 bases, with 12 bases left between them. The CDR3 has 13 amino acids. CDR3 sequence: CASSFNRVTGYTF. DNA for the CDR3: TGTGCCAGCAGTTTTAACCGGGTTACTGGCTACACCTTC.

The J gene is TRBJ2-4, the V gene TRBV7-8; 9 bases are shared with TRBD2. The V gene end was trimmed by 7 bases and the J gene end by 8 bases; junction bases not matched to a gene: 18. The CDR3 spans 17 residues. Per germline, CDR1 SGHVS and CDR2 FQNEAQ. DNA for the CDR3: TGTGCCAGCACCCCTAGAAGGGTAGCGGGAGTCAGAGACATTCAGTACTTC. This codes for CASTPRRVAGVRDIQYF.

The chain carries TRBV9 and TRBJ2-3; TRBD1 matches 9 bases. The CDR3 spans 16 residues. V lost 0 bases and J lost 0; bases outside the gene matches: 2. Germline CDR1 SGDLS, CDR2 YYNGEE. As DNA, the CDR3 is TGTGCCAGCAGCGTAGGGACAGGGGCCAGCACAGATACGCAGTATTTT. It is translated as CASSVGTGASTDTQYF. The complete variable domain, with remaining parts taken from reference TRBV9 and TRBJ2-3, reads DSGVTQTPKHLITATGQRVTLRCSPRSGDLSVYWYQQSLDQGLQFLIQYYNGEERAKGNILERFSAQQFPDLHSELNLSSLELGDSALYFCASSVGTGASTDTQYFGPGTRLTVL.

V and J are TRBV28 and TRBJ1-2; 8 nucleotides agree with TRBD1. The CDR3 totals 15 residues. CDR1 and CDR2 from the germline V gene are MDHEN and SYDVKM. Trimming removed 3 bases from V and 4 bases from J; junction bases left unmatched: 7. CDR3 amino acids: CASSFEDRVAYGYTF. CDR3 DNA sequence: TGTGCCAGCAGTTTCGAGGACAGGGTTGCCTATGGCTACACCTTC.

J is TRBJ2-1 and V is TRBV5-4; weak D call: TRBD1 (5 bases). CDR1 and CDR2 (germline): SGHNT, YYREEE (reference sequence). V was cut by 4 bases and J by 6 bases, with 11 bases left in between. CDR3 length: 13 amino acids. This CDR3 is CASSAIRGNEQFF. CDR3 nucleotide sequence: TGTGCCAGCAGCGCCATAAGGGGCAATGAGCAGTTCTTC.

This chain connects TRBV5-4 to TRBJ2-3; 10 bases fit TRBD2. Germline V gene lookup returns CDR1 SGHNT and CDR2 YYREEE (reference sequence). V lost 0 bases to trimming and J lost 2 bases; unmatched junction nucleotides: 3. This CDR3 region has 16 residues. CDR3 coding DNA: TGTGCCAGCAGCTTGGGGACTAGCGGACTCACAGATACGCAGTATTTT. This codes for CASSLGTSGLTDTQYF.

As DNA, the CDR3 is TGTGCCACCCGGGACAGGGAGACCGGGGAGCTGTTTTTT. Protein: CATRDRETGELFF. The chain recombines TRBV7-9 with TRBJ2-2; 9 bases align to TRBD1. CDR3 length: 13 residues. Germline loops: CDR1 SEHNR, CDR2 FQNEAQ (reference sequence). V shed 10 bases, J shed 5 bases, and the junction held 5 bases outside the gene matches. The full variable domain, in which reference TRBV7-9 and TRBJ2-2 provide the parts outside the CDR3, is DTGVSQNPRHKITKRGQNVTFRCDPISEHNRLYWYRQTLGQGPEFLTYFQNEAQLEKSRLLSDRFSAERPKGSFSTLEIQRTEQGDSAMYLCATRDRETGELFFGEGSRLTVL.

This clone was seen at least ten times. V and J are TRBV6-2 or TRBV6-3 and TRBJ1-5; D remains unclear. CDR1 is MNHEY and CDR2 is SVGEGT in the germline V gene. V gave up 4 bases and J gave up 0 bases, with 10 bases separating them. This CDR3 contains 15 residues. CDR3 nucleotide sequence: TGTGCCAGCAGTTTTGGCAGTCATAGCAATCAGCCCCAGCATTTT. Protein sequence: CASSFGSHSNQPQHF.

The V call is TRBV19, the J call TRBJ2-5, with TRBD1 matching 7 bases. The junction had 15 bases not matched to a gene; V was cut back by 9 bases and J by 5 bases. This CDR3 is built from 15 residues. CDR1 is LNHDA, CDR2 SQIVND, per germline (reference sequence). The CDR3 here is CASRRSRGNSETQYF. The CDR3 nucleotides are TGTGCCAGCCGGCGGAGCAGGGGGAATTCGGAGACCCAGTACTTC.

CDR3 residues: CASSPYSGTSEFYNEQFF. The CDR3 nucleotides read TGTGCCAGCTCACCATATTCAGGCACTAGCGAGTTTTACAATGAGCAGTTCTTC. The chain employs TRBV18 and TRBJ2-1; 7 bases are a match to TRBD2. J lost 4 bases, V lost 2 bases, and 14 bases had no gene match. This CDR3 spans 18 amino acids. Germline V CDR1 and CDR2: KGHSH, LQKENI.

The chain employs TRBV5-4 and TRBJ2-7; 7 positions agree with TRBD1. J gave up 4 bases and V 4 bases, and 5 bases lay outside the gene matches. The CDR3 is made up of 13 amino acids. Germline V gene data show CDR1 as SGHNT and CDR2 as YYREEE (reference sequence). In DNA, the CDR3 is TGTGCCAGCAGCCGGGACAGCCAATACGAGCAGTACTTC. This codes for CASSRDSQYEQYF.

V usage is TRBV7-9 and J usage is TRBJ2-1; 9 nucleotides match TRBD1. Unmatched junction bases numbered 11, after V lost 9 bases and J lost 5 bases. Germline lookup yields CDR1 SEHNR and CDR2 FQNEAQ (reference sequence). The CDR3 is made up of 15 amino acids. For the CDR3, the DNA is TGTGCCAGTACTACAGGGGGCCTACCTAACAATGAGCAGTTCTTC. It codes for CASTTGGLPNNEQFF.

The V and J genes are TRBV3-1 (or the pseudogene TRBV3-2) and TRBJ1-4; the D gene is possibly TRBD1 (6 bases). V was cut by 6 bases and J by 7 bases, with 15 bases left in between. Germline V gene data show CDR1 as LGHDT and CDR2 as YNNKEL (reference sequence). The length of the CDR3 is 14 residues. The DNA of the CDR3 is TGTGCCAGCAGACCAGGGGCAGGCAGTGAAAAACTGTTTTTT. It specifies CASRPGAGSEKLFF.

J is TRBJ1-2 and V is TRBV29-1; D is uncertain. The germline gives CDR1 SQVTM, CDR2 ANQGSEA. V shed 3 bases and J shed 7 bases, with 9 bases lying between them. The CDR3 length is 11 residues. The CDR3 reads CSVDALSGYTF. The CDR3 DNA reads as TGCAGCGTTGACGCGCTTTCTGGCTACACCTTC.

The rearrangement uses TRBV19 and TRBJ2-1; 12 bases fit TRBD2. Germline-derived CDR1 and CDR2 are LNHDA and SQIVND (reference sequence). V gave up 4 bases and J gave up 9 bases; unmatched junction bases: 4. The CDR3 is 14 residues long. The CDR3 DNA sequence: TGTGCCAGTAGTACTAGCGGGAGGGGTCGTGAGCAGTTCTTC. This gives the protein CASSTSGRGREQFF.

V gene TRBV7-9 combines with J gene TRBJ2-5; 11 bases map to TRBD2. Germline values: CDR1 SEHNR, CDR2 FQNEAQ (reference sequence). The V and J ends lost 5 bases and 6 bases, in that order; junction bases with no gene match: 20. CDR3 length: 19 amino acids. CDR3 residues: CASSPRLERLAGRGQTQYF. CDR3 nucleotide sequence: TGTGCCAGCAGCCCGCGATTAGAAAGACTAGCGGGACGGGGGCAGACCCAGTACTTC.

This clone has more than one count but fewer than ten. The J gene is TRBJ2-7, the V gene TRBV7-3; 7 bases are shared with TRBD2. V lost 1 base, J lost 0 bases, and 6 bases stayed unmatched. Per germline, CDR1 SGHTA and CDR2 FQGTGA. This CDR3 contains 16 residues. The CDR3 DNA reads TGTGCCAGCAGCTTAAATCCGCTAGCGGCCTCCTACGAGCAGTACTTC. Amino acids: CASSLNPLAASYEQYF.

This clone has only a few counts. The CDR3 DNA is TGTGCCAGCTCGACCTACAGGAGGGACACCATATATTTT. Its translation is CASSTYRRDTIYF. The rearrangement links TRBV18 to TRBJ1-3; D possibly corresponds to TRBD1 (5 bases). Germline assignment: CDR1 KGHSH and CDR2 LQKENI. This CDR3 has 13 amino acids. V shed 6 bases and J shed 8 bases, with 14 bases lying between them.

The genes are TRBV11-3 and TRBJ2-7; 8 bases match TRBD1. The CDR3 spans 15 residues. V gave up 2 bases and J gave up 0 bases; unmatched junction bases: 3. Germline V CDR1 and CDR2: SGHNT, YENEEA. CDR3 region: CASSLRTGSSYEQYF. DNA of the CDR3: TGTGCCAGCAGCTTAAGGACAGGGAGCTCCTACGAGCAGTACTTC.

The rearrangement links TRBV9 to TRBJ2-5, with a tentative D call TRBD1 (6 bases). The germline V gene has CDR1 SGDLS and CDR2 YYNGEE. The CDR3 totals 15 residues. Trimming stripped 4 bases from V and 1 base from J, with 14 bases between. The CDR3 DNA is TGTGCCAGCAGCTTCCCCCAGGACAGCCAAGAGACCCAGTACTTC. Amino acid sequence: CASSFPQDSQETQYF.

V gene TRBV19 combines with J gene TRBJ1-6; no clear D gene. Trimming stripped 8 bases from V and 8 bases from J, with 16 bases between. This CDR3 region has 14 residues. In germline, CDR1 is LNHDA, CDR2 SQIVND (reference sequence). The CDR3 DNA sequence: TGTGCCAGTGCTGAGGGAGGGTGGTATTCACCCCTCCACTTT. Amino acids: CASAEGGWYSPLHF.

This chain links TRBV6-1 with TRBJ2-7; 8 bases agree with TRBD2. In germline, CDR1 is MNHNS, CDR2 SASEGT. The V and J ends lost 2 bases and 3 bases, in that order; junction bases with no gene match: 18. The CDR3 runs to 19 residues. This CDR3 is CASSEFFRGGRLANYEQYF. Written as DNA, the CDR3 is TGTGCCAGCAGTGAATTTTTCAGAGGGGGGAGACTAGCGAACTACGAGCAGTACTTC.

The chain couples TRBV18 to TRBJ2-7, with no clear D. The CDR3 runs 13 residues. Trimming removed 5 bases at V and 6 bases at J, with 14 bases between. Per the germline V gene, CDR1 is KGHSH and CDR2 is LQKENI. The CDR3 reads CASSEDSSGEQYF. DNA of the CDR3: TGTGCCAGCTCAGAGGATTCCTCGGGCGAGCAGTACTTC.

With respect to this clone: The same CDR3 can be traced to other DNA sequences in this sample. The chain uses TRBV10-3 and TRBJ1-5; D is ambiguous. Germline CDR1 ENHRY, CDR2 SYGVKD. The V and J ends lost 0 bases and 3 bases respectively, with 9 bases between them. This CDR3 is 15 amino acids long. CDR3 nucleotide sequence: TGTGCCATCAGTGAGTCAGGAGGTTCCAATCAGCCCCAGCATTTT. As protein: CAISESGGSNQPQHF.

The gene calls are TRBV11-2 and TRBJ2-1, with 11 nucleotides matching TRBD2. Looked up from germline, CDR1 is SGHAT and CDR2 is FQNNGV. With 5 bases clipped from V and 15 bases from J, the junction kept 9 bases outside the gene matches. The length of the CDR3 is 13 residues. The CDR3 region is CASSPLLAGAAFF. Written as DNA, the CDR3 is TGTGCCAGCAGCCCTCTACTAGCGGGAGCAGCGTTCTTC.

V usage is TRBV30 and J usage is TRBJ1-2; 10 nucleotides line up with TRBD1. V lost 5 bases, J lost 5 bases, and 8 bases stayed unmatched. Germline V gene lookup returns CDR1 GTSNPN and CDR2 SVGIG (reference sequence). This CDR3 comprises 14 residues. CDR3 nucleotides: TGTGCCTGGGACTCCGGGACAGGGGTTTATGGCTACACCTTC. It is translated as CAWDSGTGVYGYTF.